Each of the 7 T cell receptor beta chains below was sequenced from the same sample in a study of cytomegalovirus exposure and HLA in healthy donors. The PCR made use of 60 Vbeta and 13 Jbeta primers. Measured with immunoSEQ multiplex PCR; TCRdb has only the in-frame clones, and not every one. The data hold about 200,000 clones, with approximately 80% observed a single time. The specimen sequenced was PBMCs. The receptors were gathered from a man in his fifties or sixties in good health and CMV-seronegative.

The V and J genes are TRBV18 and TRBJ2-7; TRBD1 matches 7 bases. CDR3 length: 13 residues. The germline gives CDR1 KGHSH, CDR2 LQKENI. The ends lost 3 bases at V and 5 bases at J; junction bases unmatched: 4. The CDR3: CASSPDRDNEQYF. In DNA form, the CDR3 reads TGTGCCAGCTCACCCGACAGGGACAACGAGCAGTACTTC.

The chain uses TRBV5-5 and TRBJ1-5; 7 nucleotides agree with TRBD1. The CDR3 sequence is 17 residues long. From germline, CDR1 is SGHKS and CDR2 YYEKEE (reference sequence). The V gene end was trimmed by 0 bases and the J gene end by 5 bases; junction bases not matched to a gene: 11. CDR3 protein: CASSLEGDSRWDQPQHF. The CDR3 coding sequence is TGTGCCAGCAGCTTGGAAGGGGACAGTCGATGGGATCAGCCCCAGCATTTT. Full variable domain (missing parts from reference TRBV5-5 and TRBJ1-5): DAGVTQSPTHLIKTRGQQVTLRCSPISGHKSVSWYQQVLGQGPQFIFQYYEKEERGRGNFPDRFSARQFPNYSSELNVNALLLGDSALYLCASSLEGDSRWDQPQHFGDGTRLSIL.

The table lists this clone with a count of one. The chain combines TRBV5-1 with TRBJ2-4, with a possible D match to TRBD1 (6 bases). This CDR3 contains 16 residues. Per germline, CDR1 SGHRS and CDR2 YFSETQ. Trimming took 7 bases from V and 1 from J, leaving 18 bases between them. CDR3 DNA sequence: TGCGCCAGCGCCCCAGGGGTAGTAACGGCCAAAAACATTCAGTACTTC. This translates into CASAPGVVTAKNIQYF.

The chain's CDR3 is CASRPYRGNYEQYF. CDR3 coding DNA: TGTGCCAGCAGACCATACAGGGGGAACTACGAGCAGTACTTC. The chain uses TRBV6-5 and TRBJ2-7; TRBD1 matches 8 bases. This CDR3 region has 14 residues. CDR1 is MNHEY and CDR2 is SVGAGI in the germline V gene. Germline trimming cut 6 bases from V and 3 bases from J; bases unmatched to any gene: 7.

The chain couples TRBV10-3 to TRBJ2-3; TRBD2 agrees at 10 bases. V lost 0 bases, J lost 3 bases, and 9 bases stayed unmatched. This CDR3 region has 18 residues. The V gene's germline CDR1 is ENHRY and CDR2 SYGVKD. The CDR3 DNA follows: TGTGCCATCAGTGAGTCGGGACGGGTAGCGGGAGGTACAGATACGCAGTATTTT. Protein product: CAISESGRVAGGTDTQYF.

The chain carries TRBV25-1 and TRBJ1-1; a possible D gene is TRBD1 (5 bases). CDR3 length: 14 residues. Germline CDR1 reads MGHDK; CDR2 reads SYGVNS. V lost 5 bases and J 0 bases, leaving 10 bases between the germline ends. The chain's CDR3 is CASSWRGMNTEAFF. The CDR3 bases are TGTGCCAGCAGTTGGAGGGGCATGAACACTGAAGCTTTCTTT.

The chain is built from TRBV27 and TRBJ2-7; the D gene is possibly TRBD2 (5 bases). The V and J ends lost 3 bases and 1 base respectively, with 10 bases between them. The CDR3 runs to 14 residues. Looked up from germline, CDR1 is MNHEY and CDR2 is SMNVEV (reference sequence). The CDR3 here is CASSLTRDSYEQYF. The CDR3, as DNA: TGTGCCAGCAGTTTGACTCGGGATTCCTACGAGCAGTACTTC.